A selection of T cell receptor beta chains follows, all from one sample in a study of blood T cells in healthy people across ages. Each CDR3 protein gets one entry after TCRdb re-called the 5' RACE reads with MiXCR. The table lists more than 900,000 distinct CDR3 sequences, approximately 26% of them singletons. This same sample was also taken into another study, of T cells of mothers and their children.

The sequencing input was blood. These receptors all stem from a girl between 2 and 10 years old in good health. CDR3s include the opening cysteine and the closing phenylalanine or tryptophan. The D gene is left open where the match is weak. Not all rows give a size; the values are once, few, many and, for expanded clones, a class.

CDR3 protein: CASSLVTSGQDEQFF
CDR3 DNA: TGTGCCAGCAGCTTAGTCACTAGCGGCCAGGATGAGCAGTTCTTC
D gene: TRBD2
V gene: TRBV7-3
clone size: -
J gene: TRBJ2-1

CDR3 protein: CASRQGRTQPQHF
CDR3 DNA: TGTGCCAGCAGGCAGGGTAGAACTCAGCCCCAGCATTTT
D gene: -
V gene: TRBV6-5
clone size: -
J gene: TRBJ1-5

CDR3 protein: CASSLDSDTYEQYF
CDR3 DNA: TGTGCCAGCAGTTTGGATTCGGATACCTACGAGCAGTACTTC
D gene: -
V gene: TRBV12-3/TRBV12-4
clone size: -
J gene: TRBJ2-7

CDR3 protein: CASSFGAPPTEAFF
CDR3 DNA: TGTGCCAGCAGTTTTGGGGCTCCGCCCACTGAAGCTTTCTTT
D gene: -
V gene: TRBV12-3/TRBV12-4
clone size: few
J gene: TRBJ1-1

CDR3 protein: CASSLWGGSGGETQYF
CDR3 DNA: TGTGCCAGCAGCCTCTGGGGCGGGAGCGGGGGGGAGACCCAGTACTTC
D gene: TRBD2
V gene: TRBV7-2
clone size: few
J gene: TRBJ2-5

CDR3 protein: CSARDPGRGDQETQYF
CDR3 DNA: TGCAGTGCTAGAGATCCGGGGCGGGGGGACCAAGAGACCCAGTACTTC
D gene: TRBD2
V gene: TRBV20-1
clone size: few
J gene: TRBJ2-5

CDR3 protein: CASSSGLESDTQYF
CDR3 DNA: TGTGCCAGCAGCTCCGGACTAGAATCAGATACGCAGTATTTT
D gene: TRBD2
V gene: TRBV7-3
clone size: -
J gene: TRBJ2-3

CDR3 protein: CASSFPFGEKLFF
CDR3 DNA: TGTGCCAGCAGCTTCCCCTTCGGTGAAAAACTGTTTTTT
D gene: -
V gene: TRBV7-2
clone size: few
J gene: TRBJ1-4

CDR3 protein: CSARSGRSPHEQYF
CDR3 DNA: TGCAGTGCTAGGAGCGGAAGGAGCCCCCACGAGCAGTACTTC
D gene: -
V gene: TRBV20-1
clone size: -
J gene: TRBJ2-7

CDR3 protein: CASRLRQGGYTF
CDR3 DNA: TGTGCCAGCAGGCTCCGACAGGGTGGCTACACCTTC
D gene: TRBD1
V gene: TRBV28
clone size: few
J gene: TRBJ1-2

CDR3 protein: CSASKGAGYGYTF
CDR3 DNA: TGCAGTGCTAGTAAGGGGGCCGGCTATGGCTACACCTTC
D gene: TRBD1
V gene: TRBV20-1
clone size: few
J gene: TRBJ1-2

CDR3 protein: CASSEAGTGWSYEQYF
CDR3 DNA: TGTGCCAGCAGTGAAGCCGGGACAGGGTGGTCCTACGAGCAGTACTTC
D gene: TRBD1
V gene: TRBV6-1
clone size: few
J gene: TRBJ2-7

CDR3 protein: CAISDTAGALTEAFF
CDR3 DNA: TGTGCCATCAGTGATACCGCGGGGGCGCTTACTGAAGCTTTCTTT
D gene: -
V gene: TRBV10-3
clone size: -
J gene: TRBJ1-1

CDR3 protein: CASSHNPVVAGNTEAFF
CDR3 DNA: TGCGCCAGCAGCCACAACCCCGTAGTGGCGGGAAACACTGAAGCTTTCTTT
D gene: -
V gene: TRBV5-1
clone size: -
J gene: TRBJ1-1

CDR3 protein: CASSQDLADYTGELFF
CDR3 DNA: TGTGCCAGCAGCCAAGATTTGGCCGACTACACCGGGGAGCTGTTTTTT
D gene: -
V gene: TRBV3-1
clone size: -
J gene: TRBJ2-2

CDR3 protein: CASSSNGEQETQYF
CDR3 DNA: TGTGCCAGCAGTTCGAACGGGGAACAAGAGACCCAGTACTTC
D gene: -
V gene: TRBV7-9
clone size: -
J gene: TRBJ2-5

CDR3 protein: CASRKVAASQYF
CDR3 DNA: TGTGCCAGCAGGAAAGTTGCCGCCTCGCAGTATTTT
D gene: -
V gene: TRBV12-3/TRBV12-4
clone size: -
J gene: TRBJ2-3

CDR3 protein: CASSDRQGPNTGELFF
CDR3 DNA: TGTGCCAGCAGTGACCGACAGGGGCCGAACACCGGGGAGCTGTTTTTT
D gene: TRBD1
V gene: TRBV6-2/TRBV6-3
clone size: -
J gene: TRBJ2-2

CDR3 protein: CASSPEDRPHEQYF
CDR3 DNA: TGTGCCAGCAGCCCCGAGGACAGGCCGCACGAGCAGTACTTC
D gene: TRBD1
V gene: TRBV7-3
clone size: -
J gene: TRBJ2-7

CDR3 protein: CATRFNTEAFF
CDR3 DNA: TGTGCCACCCGATTTAACACTGAAGCTTTCTTT
D gene: -
V gene: TRBV10-3
clone size: few
J gene: TRBJ1-1

CDR3 protein: CASSDEVGVTQYF
CDR3 DNA: TGTGCCAGCAGTGATGAGGTCGGAGTGACCCAGTACTTC
D gene: -
V gene: TRBV2
clone size: few
J gene: TRBJ2-5

CDR3 protein: CASSLGQGANQPQHF
CDR3 DNA: TGTGCCAGCAGTTTGGGACAGGGGGCCAATCAGCCCCAGCATTTT
D gene: TRBD1
V gene: TRBV7-2
clone size: many
J gene: TRBJ1-5

CDR3 protein: CASSQVSGEADTQYF
CDR3 DNA: TGTGCCAGCAGCCAAGTTTCGGGGGAGGCAGATACGCAGTATTTT
D gene: -
V gene: TRBV3-1
clone size: -
J gene: TRBJ2-3

CDR3 protein: CASSQTGGPGNEQFF
CDR3 DNA: TGCGCCAGCAGCCAAACGGGAGGGCCTGGAAATGAGCAGTTCTTC
D gene: TRBD2
V gene: TRBV4-1
clone size: -
J gene: TRBJ2-1

CDR3 protein: CASSQELSWSSYGYTF
CDR3 DNA: TGTGCCAGCAGCCAAGAACTCTCGTGGAGTTCCTATGGCTACACCTTC
D gene: -
V gene: TRBV4-2
clone size: -
J gene: TRBJ1-2

CDR3 protein: CATSRDRGCKNIQYF
CDR3 DNA: TGTGCCACCAGCAGAGATAGGGGGTGCAAAAACATTCAGTACTTC
D gene: -
V gene: TRBV15
clone size: -
J gene: TRBJ2-4

CDR3 protein: CASSFEGGTTKQYF
CDR3 DNA: TGTGCCAGCAGTTTTGAAGGCGGCACGACGAAGCAGTACTTC
D gene: -
V gene: TRBV12-3/TRBV12-4
clone size: -
J gene: TRBJ2-7

CDR3 protein: CASSNYGSTRTGELFF
CDR3 DNA: TGCGCCAGCAGCAACTACGGGTCGACTAGGACCGGGGAGCTGTTTTTT
D gene: -
V gene: TRBV4-3
clone size: few
J gene: TRBJ2-2

CDR3 protein: CASSHRENEQFF
CDR3 DNA: TGTGCCAGCAGCCACAGGGAGAATGAGCAGTTCTTC
D gene: -
V gene: TRBV12-3/TRBV12-4
clone size: -
J gene: TRBJ2-1

CDR3 protein: CATSMGPAVEQFF
CDR3 DNA: TGTGCCACCAGCATGGGACCGGCCGTTGAGCAGTTCTTC
D gene: -
V gene: TRBV15
clone size: -
J gene: TRBJ2-1

CDR3 protein: CSTTKDTQYF
CDR3 DNA: TGCAGCACCACAAAGGATACGCAGTATTTT
D gene: -
V gene: TRBV29-1
clone size: -
J gene: TRBJ2-3

CDR3 protein: CASTLGTGRMNTEAFF
CDR3 DNA: TGTGCCAGCACCCTTGGGACAGGGAGAATGAACACTGAAGCTTTCTTT
D gene: TRBD1
V gene: TRBV7-8
clone size: -
J gene: TRBJ1-1

CDR3 protein: CSASRGKQYF
CDR3 DNA: TGCAGTGCTAGTCGGGGTAAGCAGTACTTC
D gene: -
V gene: TRBV20-1
clone size: few
J gene: TRBJ2-7

CDR3 protein: CASSLVTSKRDNEQFF
CDR3 DNA: TGTGCCAGCTCCCTGGTTACTAGCAAGAGGGACAATGAGCAGTTCTTC
D gene: -
V gene: TRBV7-2
clone size: few
J gene: TRBJ2-1

CDR3 protein: CSAMGEETQYF
CDR3 DNA: TGCAGTGCTATGGGGGAAGAGACCCAGTACTTC
D gene: -
V gene: TRBV20-1
clone size: few
J gene: TRBJ2-5

CDR3 protein: CASSRTNTPQETQYF
CDR3 DNA: TGCGCCAGCAGTCGGACCAATACGCCTCAAGAGACCCAGTACTTC
D gene: -
V gene: TRBV5-1
clone size: -
J gene: TRBJ2-5

CDR3 protein: CASSPGQDSSPLHF
CDR3 DNA: TGTGCCAGCTCACCGGGACAGGATAGTTCACCCCTCCACTTT
D gene: TRBD1
V gene: TRBV18
clone size: few
J gene: TRBJ1-6

CDR3 protein: CASSSQGAGNYGYTF
CDR3 DNA: TGTGCCAGCAGCTCACAGGGGGCTGGTAACTATGGCTACACCTTC
D gene: TRBD1
V gene: TRBV7-9
clone size: -
J gene: TRBJ1-2

CDR3 protein: CSAQTGGSTGELFF
CDR3 DNA: TGCAGTGCCCAGACAGGCGGGAGCACCGGGGAGCTGTTTTTT
D gene: -
V gene: TRBV20-1
clone size: few
J gene: TRBJ2-2

CDR3 protein: CASENPTPGYDNEQFF
CDR3 DNA: TGCGCCAGCGAGAACCCAACCCCCGGGTATGACAATGAGCAGTTCTTC
D gene: -
V gene: TRBV5-1
clone size: -
J gene: TRBJ2-1

CDR3 protein: CASSLIPEGPLHF
CDR3 DNA: TGTGCCAGCAGCTTAATCCCCGAGGGACCCCTCCACTTT
D gene: -
V gene: TRBV7-2
clone size: few
J gene: TRBJ1-6

CDR3 protein: CSARIIAGRDYEQYF
CDR3 DNA: TGCAGTGCTAGGATAATTGCGGGACGGGACTACGAGCAGTACTTC
D gene: -
V gene: TRBV20-1
clone size: few
J gene: TRBJ2-7

CDR3 protein: CASSSRATGDGRDSPLHF
CDR3 DNA: TGTGCCAGCAGCTCCCGGGCGACAGGGGATGGTAGGGATTCACCCCTCCACTTT
D gene: TRBD1
V gene: TRBV7-9
clone size: few
J gene: TRBJ1-6

CDR3 protein: CASSLKPGTPSGGPGVFF
CDR3 DNA: TGTGCCAGCAGCCTGAAGCCCGGCACTCCTAGCGGGGGCCCAGGGGTGTTCTTC
D gene: TRBD2
V gene: TRBV6-1
clone size: few
J gene: TRBJ2-1

CDR3 protein: CASSLAHSGSPLYYNEQFF
CDR3 DNA: TGCGCCAGCAGCTTGGCCCATAGCGGGAGCCCCCTATATTACAATGAGCAGTTCTTC
D gene: TRBD2
V gene: TRBV5-1
clone size: -
J gene: TRBJ2-1

CDR3 protein: CAVFTGTGEQYF
CDR3 DNA: TGTGCCGTCTTCACCGGGACGGGAGAGCAGTACTTC
D gene: -
V gene: TRBV27
clone size: -
J gene: TRBJ2-5

CDR3 protein: CSAWTSGRVGYEQYF
CDR3 DNA: TGCAGTGCTTGGACTAGCGGGAGGGTAGGCTACGAGCAGTACTTC
D gene: TRBD2
V gene: TRBV20-1
clone size: few
J gene: TRBJ2-7

CDR3 protein: CASREDKRNEQFF
CDR3 DNA: TGCGCCAGCAGGGAAGACAAGCGCAATGAGCAGTTCTTC
D gene: -
V gene: TRBV10-2
clone size: -
J gene: TRBJ2-1

CDR3 protein: CSATDGQDDSPLHF
CDR3 DNA: TGCAGTGCTACCGATGGACAGGATGATTCACCCCTCCACTTT
D gene: TRBD1
V gene: TRBV20-1
clone size: -
J gene: TRBJ1-6

CDR3 protein: CASAGEANYGYTF
CDR3 DNA: TGTGCCAGCGCCGGGGAGGCGAACTATGGCTACACCTTC
D gene: -
V gene: TRBV27
clone size: -
J gene: TRBJ1-2

CDR3 protein: CASSSGPQETQYF
CDR3 DNA: TGTGCCAGCAGTTCAGGGCCCCAAGAGACCCAGTACTTC
D gene: -
V gene: TRBV5-1
clone size: many
J gene: TRBJ2-5

CDR3 protein: CASSLGTSGRNTQYF
CDR3 DNA: TGTGCCAGCAGCCTAGGGACTAGCGGGAGGAATACGCAGTATTTT
D gene: TRBD2
V gene: TRBV11-3
clone size: few
J gene: TRBJ2-3

CDR3 protein: CASSSTTGDNEKLFF
CDR3 DNA: TGTGCCAGCAGCTCGACGACAGGGGATAATGAAAAACTGTTTTTT
D gene: TRBD1
V gene: TRBV7-9
clone size: -
J gene: TRBJ1-4

CDR3 protein: CSARTAGAYEQYF
CDR3 DNA: TGCAGTGCTAGAACAGCGGGAGCGTACGAGCAGTACTTC
D gene: TRBD2
V gene: TRBV20-1
clone size: -
J gene: TRBJ2-7

CDR3 protein: CASSGGKETQYF
CDR3 DNA: TGTGCCAGCTCTGGGGGTAAAGAGACCCAGTACTTC
D gene: -
V gene: TRBV25-1
clone size: few
J gene: TRBJ2-5